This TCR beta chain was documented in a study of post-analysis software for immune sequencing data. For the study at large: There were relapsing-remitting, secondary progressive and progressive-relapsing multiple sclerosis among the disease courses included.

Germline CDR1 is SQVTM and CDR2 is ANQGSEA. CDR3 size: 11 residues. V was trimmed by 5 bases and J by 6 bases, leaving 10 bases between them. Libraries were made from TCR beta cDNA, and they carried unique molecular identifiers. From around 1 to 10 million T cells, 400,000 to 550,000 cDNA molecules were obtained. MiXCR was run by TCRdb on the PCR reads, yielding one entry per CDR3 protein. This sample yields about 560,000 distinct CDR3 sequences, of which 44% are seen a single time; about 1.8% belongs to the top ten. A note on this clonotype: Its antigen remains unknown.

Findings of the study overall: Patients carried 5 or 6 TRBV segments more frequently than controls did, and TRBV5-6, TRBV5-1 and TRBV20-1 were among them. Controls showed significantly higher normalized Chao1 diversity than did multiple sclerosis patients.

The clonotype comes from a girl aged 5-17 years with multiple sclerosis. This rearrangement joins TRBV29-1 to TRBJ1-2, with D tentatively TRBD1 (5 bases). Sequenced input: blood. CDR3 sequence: CSVSGGNGYTF. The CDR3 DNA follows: TGCAGCGTTTCTGGGGGTAATGGCTACACCTTC. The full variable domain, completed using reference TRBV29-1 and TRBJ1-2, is SAVISQKPSRDICQRGTSLTIQCQVDSQVTMMFWYRQQPGQSLTLIATANQGSEATYESGFVIDKFPISRPNLTFSTLTVSNMSPEDSSIYLCSVSGGNGYTFGSGTRLTVV.